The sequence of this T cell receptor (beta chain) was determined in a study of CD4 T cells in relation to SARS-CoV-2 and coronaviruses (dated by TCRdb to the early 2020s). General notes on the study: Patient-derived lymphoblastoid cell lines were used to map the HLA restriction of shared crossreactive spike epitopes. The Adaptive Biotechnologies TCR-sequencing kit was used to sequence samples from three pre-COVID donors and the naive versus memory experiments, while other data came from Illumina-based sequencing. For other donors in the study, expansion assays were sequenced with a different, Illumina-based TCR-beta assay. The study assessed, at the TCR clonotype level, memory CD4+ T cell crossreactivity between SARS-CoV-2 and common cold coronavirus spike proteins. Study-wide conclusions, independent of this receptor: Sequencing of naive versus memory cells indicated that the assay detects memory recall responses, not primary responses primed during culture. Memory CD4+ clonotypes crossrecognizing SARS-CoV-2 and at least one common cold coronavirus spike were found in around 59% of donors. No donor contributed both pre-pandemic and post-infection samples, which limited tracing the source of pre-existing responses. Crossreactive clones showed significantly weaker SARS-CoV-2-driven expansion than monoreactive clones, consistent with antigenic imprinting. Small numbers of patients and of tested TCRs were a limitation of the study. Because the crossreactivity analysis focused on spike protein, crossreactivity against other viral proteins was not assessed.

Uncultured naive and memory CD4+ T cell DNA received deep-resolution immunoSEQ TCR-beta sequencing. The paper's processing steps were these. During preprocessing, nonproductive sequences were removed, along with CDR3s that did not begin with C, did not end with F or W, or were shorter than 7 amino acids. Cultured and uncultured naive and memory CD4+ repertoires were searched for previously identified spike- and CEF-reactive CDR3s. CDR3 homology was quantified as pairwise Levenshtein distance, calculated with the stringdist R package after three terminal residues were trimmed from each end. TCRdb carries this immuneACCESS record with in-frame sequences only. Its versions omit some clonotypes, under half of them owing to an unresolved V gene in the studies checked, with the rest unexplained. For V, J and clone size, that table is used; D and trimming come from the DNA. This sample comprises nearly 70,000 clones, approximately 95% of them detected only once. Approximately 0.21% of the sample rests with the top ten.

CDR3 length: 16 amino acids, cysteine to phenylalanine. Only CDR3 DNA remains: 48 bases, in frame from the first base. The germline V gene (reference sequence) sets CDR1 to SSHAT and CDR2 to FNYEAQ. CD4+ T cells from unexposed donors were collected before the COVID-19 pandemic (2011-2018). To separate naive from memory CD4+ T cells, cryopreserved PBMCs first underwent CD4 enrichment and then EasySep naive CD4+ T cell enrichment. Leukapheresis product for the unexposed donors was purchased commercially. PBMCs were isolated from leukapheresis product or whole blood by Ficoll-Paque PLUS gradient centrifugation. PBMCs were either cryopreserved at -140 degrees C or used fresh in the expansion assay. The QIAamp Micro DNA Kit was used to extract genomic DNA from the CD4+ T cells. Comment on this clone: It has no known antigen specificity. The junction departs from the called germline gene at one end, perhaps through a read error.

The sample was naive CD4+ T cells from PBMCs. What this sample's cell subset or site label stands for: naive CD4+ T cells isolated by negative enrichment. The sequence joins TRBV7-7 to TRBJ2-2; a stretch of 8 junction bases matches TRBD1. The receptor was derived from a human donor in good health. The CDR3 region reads CASSPLGQGSTGELFF. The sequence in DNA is TGTGCTAGCAGCCCGCTCGGACAGGGTTCCACCGGGGAGCTGTTTTTT.